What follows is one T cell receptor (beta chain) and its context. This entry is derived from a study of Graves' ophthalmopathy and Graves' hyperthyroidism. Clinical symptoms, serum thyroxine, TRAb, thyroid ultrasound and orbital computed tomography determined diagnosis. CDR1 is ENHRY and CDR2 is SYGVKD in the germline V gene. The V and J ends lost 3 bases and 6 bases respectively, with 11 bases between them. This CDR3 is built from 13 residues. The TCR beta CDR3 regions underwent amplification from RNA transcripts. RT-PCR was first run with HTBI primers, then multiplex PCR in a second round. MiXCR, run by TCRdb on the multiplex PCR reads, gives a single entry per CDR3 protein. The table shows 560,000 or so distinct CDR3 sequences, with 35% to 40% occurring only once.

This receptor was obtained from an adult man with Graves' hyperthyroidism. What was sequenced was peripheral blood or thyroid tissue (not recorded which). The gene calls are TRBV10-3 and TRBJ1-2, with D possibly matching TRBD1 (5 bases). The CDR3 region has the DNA TGTGCCATCAGTGATATCAGGGAGGATGGCTACACCTTC. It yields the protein CAISDIREDGYTF.